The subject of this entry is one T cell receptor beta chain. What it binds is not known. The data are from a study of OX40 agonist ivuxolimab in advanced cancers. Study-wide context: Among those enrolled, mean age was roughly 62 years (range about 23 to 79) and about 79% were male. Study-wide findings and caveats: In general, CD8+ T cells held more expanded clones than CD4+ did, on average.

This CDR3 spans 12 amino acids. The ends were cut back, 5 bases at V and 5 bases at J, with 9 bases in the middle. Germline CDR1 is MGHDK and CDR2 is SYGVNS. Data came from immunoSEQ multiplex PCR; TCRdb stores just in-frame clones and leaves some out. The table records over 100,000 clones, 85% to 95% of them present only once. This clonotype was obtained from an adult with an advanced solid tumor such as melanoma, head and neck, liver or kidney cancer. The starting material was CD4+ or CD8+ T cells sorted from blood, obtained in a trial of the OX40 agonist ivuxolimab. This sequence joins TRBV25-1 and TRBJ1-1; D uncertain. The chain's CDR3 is CASSRSWTEAFF. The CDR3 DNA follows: TGTGCCAGCAGTCGATCATGGACTGAAGCTTTCTTT.